The text below deals with one T cell receptor (beta chain). This clone was seen a few times. This receptor's antigen is unknown. No clone much larger than this one lies a single base away; base qualities are absent. The meaning of the sample's time point label: week 35, safety follow-up. Every vaccine dose consisted of 300 ug of a 20-mer mutant IDH1 peptide in Montanide, administered subcutaneously together with topical imiquimod. Across visits V03 through V10, patients got a total of eight vaccinations, given in weeks 1, 3, 5, 7, 11, 15, 19 and 23. All donors had newly diagnosed IDH1-mutant astrocytomas of WHO grade 3 or 4 that showed loss of nuclear ATRX. The samples were drawn from NOA16, a multicentre, single-arm, open-label phase I trial in Germany that tested a mutant IDH1 peptide vaccine in humans for the first time. Genomic DNA for TCRB sequencing was isolated from EDTA blood with the DNeasy Blood and Tissue Kit.

The sample comes from a study of a mutant IDH1 vaccine in newly diagnosed glioma (dated by TCRdb to the early 2020s). For context, the study as a whole: Vaccination was initiated 4-6 weeks after radiotherapy alone, or concurrently with temozolomide cycles in the chemotherapy-containing groups. Longitudinal TCRB deep sequencing was done for some 25 treated patients, wherever samples were available for exploratory analyses. Of the 30 to 35 patients who were treated, approximately 60% were male and around 38% were female, and the mean age was approximately 40 years. The week-35 safety follow-up took place at visit V12, and the week-47 end of study took place at visit V13. Before enrollment, most patients had been given radiochemotherapy with temozolomide as standard therapy, while the rest had received either radiotherapy alone or temozolomide alone. Peripheral blood was drawn at six visits: V03 (baseline), V05, V07, V10, V12 and V13. The full study reports these points: Vaccine-induced immune responses across multiple MHC alleles were detected in approximately 93% of patients. Pseudoprogression appeared unrelated to alterations in the top peripheral T cell clonotypes detected by TCRB sequencing. PBMC samples for TCRB deep sequencing were selected based on availability. It was noted by the authors that analyses of patient blood samples could not be reproduced owing to sample limitations.

Library construction relied on the immunoSEQ multiplex PCR assay. Rearranged TCR beta chain sequences were amplified with the hsTCRB Kit following the manufacturer's protocol. Sequencing of TCRB libraries was carried out on an Illumina MiSeq. Under the source paper's analysis protocol: Demultiplexing, trimming and gene mapping were performed with the kit vendor's proprietary platform. TCRdb limited this immuneACCESS table to in-frame rearrangements with V and J called. A share of clones is missing; checked studies link under half to unresolved V genes, and the rest is unexplained. Clonal size and the V and J genes are those of that table, whereas D and trimming came from the DNA. The sample data list around 60,000 clones, and 81% of these were observed just once. The top ten clones comprise 5% to 7% of the sample. From a lookup of the germline V gene, CDR1 and CDR2 are SGHRS and YFSETQ. The germline V end is reduced by 7 bases and the J end by 8 bases; junction bases left unmatched: 13. Measured from the cysteine to the phenylalanine, the CDR3 is 14 residues long. CDR3 DNA is the only sequence kept; it has 42 bases, read in frame from the first base.

Material: PBMCs, obtained from a glioma patient whose treatment included an IDH1 peptide vaccine. Here the chain combines TRBV5-1 and TRBJ1-2; 8 bases in the junction line up with TRBD1. The source is a man aged 40-50 years with glioma. The DNA sequence follows: TGCGCCAGCCGGACAGGGTATCGGCTAGAGGGCTACACCTTC. The encoded protein is CASRTGYRLEGYTF.